What follows is one T cell receptor (beta chain) and its context. These data come from a study of blood T cell repertoires in COVID-19. At the level of the study: Italy, Spain and the United States were the sources of the convalescent and acute COVID-19 samples. Nucleic acid was either cDNA or gDNA, and it came from T cells, B-cell-depleted T cells, or PBMCs.

CDR1 MNHEY and CDR2 SVGAGI come from the germline V gene. V shed 2 bases, J shed 3 bases, and the junction held 4 bases outside the gene matches. CDR3 length equals 15 residues. Assay: immunoSEQ multiplex PCR; the TCRdb copy retains only in-frame clones and omits some. This sample has just under 50,000 clones, with roughly 84% found just once. This sequence originates from a human donor in a cohort sampled during active COVID-19. V and J are TRBV6-5 and TRBJ1-1, with 9 bases fitting TRBD1. Sample: peripheral blood. Here the CDR3 DNA reads TGTGCCAGCAGTTACGGGACAGGGAGAGACACTGAAGCTTTCTTT. Amino acids: CASSYGTGRDTEAFF.